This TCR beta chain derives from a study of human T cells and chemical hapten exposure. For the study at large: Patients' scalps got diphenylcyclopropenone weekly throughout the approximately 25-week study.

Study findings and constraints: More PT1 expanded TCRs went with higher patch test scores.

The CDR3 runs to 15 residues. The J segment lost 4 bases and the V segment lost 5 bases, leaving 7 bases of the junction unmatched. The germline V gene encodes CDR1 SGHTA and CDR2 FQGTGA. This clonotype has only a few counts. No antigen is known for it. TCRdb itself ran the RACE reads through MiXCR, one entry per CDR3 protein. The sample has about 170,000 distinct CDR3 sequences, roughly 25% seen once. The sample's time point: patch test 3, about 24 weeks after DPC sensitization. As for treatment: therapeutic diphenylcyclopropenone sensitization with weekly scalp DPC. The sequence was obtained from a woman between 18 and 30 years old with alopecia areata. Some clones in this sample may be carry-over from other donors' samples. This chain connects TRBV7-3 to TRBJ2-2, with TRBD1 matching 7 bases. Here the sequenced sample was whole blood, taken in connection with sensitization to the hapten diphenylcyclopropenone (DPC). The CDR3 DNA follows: TGTGCCAGCAGCATGGGACAGTGGGGCACCGGGGAGCTGTTTTTT. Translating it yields CASSMGQWGTGELFF.